A selection of T cell receptor beta chains follows, all from one sample in a study of T cell responses to AZD1222 COVID-19 vaccine. Clones were sequenced by immunoSEQ multiplex PCR, and TCRdb holds only the in-frame ones, with some missing. The sample lists about 100,000 clones, approximately 89% occurring once. This sample comprised peripheral blood, obtained on day 0 of MenACWY control vaccination. These receptors came from an adult in good health. CDR3s include the opening cysteine and the closing phenylalanine or tryptophan. Each record gives: J gene, D gene, V gene, CDR3 protein, CDR3 DNA. The D gene is left open where the match is weak.

TRBJ1-1	TRBD1	TRBV29-1	CSVDETGTRF	TGCAGCGTTGACGAGACAGGGACCCGTTTT
TRBJ1-2	TRBD1	TRBV12-3/TRBV12-4	CASSFTGEGGYTF	TGTGCCAGCAGTTTTACAGGGGAGGGTGGCTACACCTTC
TRBJ1-2	-	TRBV11-2	CASSPIGTGKLGYTF	TGTGCCAGCAGCCCAATCGGGACGGGAAAACTTGGATACACCTTC
TRBJ1-1	TRBD1	TRBV6-2/TRBV6-3	CASSVPTGHPEAFF	TGTGCCAGCAGCGTACCGACAGGGCACCCTGAAGCTTTCTTT
TRBJ1-3	TRBD1	TRBV7-2	CASSFGQASGNTIYF	TGTGCCAGCAGTTTCGGACAGGCTTCTGGAAACACCATATATTTT
TRBJ2-3	-	TRBV5-6	CASSLQRRSTDTQYF	TGTGCCAGCAGCTTACAGAGGCGAAGCACAGATACGCAGTATTTT
TRBJ2-7	-	TRBV28	CASNLVGTASYEQYF	TGTGCCAGCAACCTCGTAGGGACGGCCTCCTACGAGCAGTACTTC
TRBJ2-6	TRBD1	TRBV7-2	CASSLTGGAGANVLTF	TGTGCCAGCAGCCTCACAGGGGGCGCTGGGGCCAACGTCCTGACTTTC
TRBJ1-2	-	TRBV4-2	CASSQDRPGRGNYGYTF	TGTGCCAGCAGCCAAGATCGTCCCGGCAGGGGTAACTATGGCTACACCTTC
TRBJ1-6	-	TRBV5-6	CASSLGGRSPLHF	TGTGCCAGCAGCTTGGGGGGTCGGTCACCCCTCCACTTT
TRBJ2-3	TRBD2	TRBV7-9	CASSRRGGESDTQYF	TGTGCCAGCAGCCGGCGGGGGGGCGAGTCAGATACGCAGTATTTT